The 7 T cell receptor beta chains below all came from one sample that was sequenced in a study of blood T cell repertoires in COVID-19 (dated by TCRdb to the early 2020s). Library preparation employed the immunoSEQ multiplex PCR assay. TCRdb provides this immuneACCESS table in a form limited to in-frame rearrangements. Some clones are lacking; in checked studies, under half of them reflect an unresolved V gene, and why the rest are absent is not known. For this sample there are roughly 200,000 clones; roughly 77% appear just once. Clones ranked in the top ten supply 6% of the sample. The material sequenced was peripheral blood. The receptors shown here come from a woman between 40 and 55 years old with COVID-19, enrolled during active disease.

This chain joins TRBV7-2 and TRBJ1-2, with D maybe TRBD1 (6 bases). The ends were cut back, 1 base at V and 4 bases at J, with 16 bases in the middle. From germline, CDR1 is SGHTA and CDR2 FQGNSA. The CDR3 is made up of 16 amino acids. CDR3 bases: TGTGCCAGCAGCTTAGAGGTCGGGGGAGGGGGCTATGGCTACACCTTC. Amino acid sequence: CASSLEVGGGGYGYTF. The variable domain in full, completed from reference TRBV7-2 and TRBJ1-2, reads GAGVSQSPSNKVTEKGKDVELRCDPISGHTALYWYRQSLGQGLEFLIYFQGNSAPDKSGLPSDRFSAERTGGSVSTLTIQRTQQEDSAVYLCASSLEVGGGGYGYTFGSGTRLTVV.

V usage is TRBV30 and J usage is TRBJ2-1; no reliable D call. The CDR3 runs to 12 residues. Germline CDR1 GTSNPN, CDR2 SVGIG (reference sequence). Trimming stripped 0 bases from V and 15 bases from J, with 15 bases between. The CDR3 DNA follows: TGTGCCTGGAGTGTATTGGGCCTACAAACGTTCTTC. This codes for CAWSVLGLQTFF.

This clone was seen many times. V and J are TRBV4-2 and TRBJ1-5, with D tentatively TRBD1 (5 bases). Trimming stripped 0 bases from V and 3 bases from J, with 12 bases between. CDR3 length: 16 residues. Per germline, CDR1 LGHNA and CDR2 YNFKEQ. CDR3 DNA: TGTGCCAGCAGCCAAGATGGATCAGGGAACAATCAGCCCCAGCATTTT. It yields the protein CASSQDGSGNNQPQHF.

The table lists this clone with a count of one. This chain joins TRBV5-1 and TRBJ1-4; 10 bases are shared with TRBD1. The CDR3 covers 16 residues. CDR1 and CDR2 (germline): SGHRS, YFSETQ. The ends lost 2 bases at V and 8 bases at J; junction bases unmatched: 9. This chain's CDR3 is CASSFLSTGGGEKLFF. For the CDR3, the DNA is TGCGCCAGCAGCTTCCTTTCGACAGGGGGCGGAGAAAAACTGTTTTTT.

The chain has TRBV3-1 (or the pseudogene TRBV3-2) and TRBJ2-5; D is ambiguous. The V gene's germline CDR1 is LGHDT and CDR2 YNNKEL (reference sequence). V lost 7 bases and J lost 0, with 12 bases in between. The CDR3 sequence is 14 residues long. CDR3 bases: TGTGCCAGCACTGAGACTGGATACCAAGAGACCCAGTACTTC. It specifies CASTETGYQETQYF.

This chain's CDR3 is CASSLGLLRVGYTF. The CDR3 DNA reads TGTGCCAGCAGCTTAGGCCTCTTAAGAGTTGGCTACACCTTC. The chain links TRBV7-2 to TRBJ1-2; no definite D call. Deletions cut 1 base from V and 7 bases from J, with 13 bases between. CDR3 length: 14 amino acids. The germline CDR1 and CDR2 sequences are SGHTA and FQGNSA.

The CDR3 sequence is CASSYGQNTPYEQYF. CDR3 nucleotide sequence: TGTGCCAGCAGTTACGGACAGAATACCCCCTACGAGCAGTACTTC. The V and J genes are TRBV6-5 and TRBJ2-7, with a weak D call TRBD1 (6 bases). Per the germline V gene, CDR1 is MNHEY and CDR2 is SVGAGI. With 2 bases removed from V and 2 bases from J, the gap between germline ends came to 13 bases. The CDR3 is 15 amino acids.